Sequencing of this T cell receptor (beta chain) was carried out in a study of Ad26.COV2.S vaccination and SARS-CoV-2 variants. The study, taken as a whole, reports: Placebo recipients trailed vaccine recipients in spike-specific TCR breadth.

TCRdb keeps only in-frame clones here, not all; method: immunoSEQ multiplex PCR. The table lists under 150,000 clones, 86% of them singletons, with approximately 5% in the top ten. Notes on this clone: Its antigen is not identified.

This clonotype was sampled from a human donor who had recovered from COVID-19. The sequencing used peripheral blood, collected after recovery from COVID-19.

The CDR3 loop reads CASSHSGGDTDTQYF. CDR3 nucleotides: TGCGCCAGCAGCCACAGCGGGGGCGACACAGATACGCAGTATTTT. The chain has TRBV4-3 and TRBJ2-3, with 8 bases fitting TRBD2. In germline, CDR1 is LGHNA, CDR2 YSLEER. With 3 bases clipped from V and 2 bases from J, the junction kept 4 bases outside the gene matches. This CDR3 spans 15 amino acids.